This passage covers 21 T cell receptor beta chains from one sample sequenced in a study of blood T cell repertoires in COVID-19. TCRdb keeps only in-frame clones here, not all; method: immunoSEQ multiplex PCR. The sample gives 180,000 or so clones, approximately 80% of which show up once; 6.9% is in the top ten. Input material: peripheral blood. These receptors were obtained from a human donor with acute or convalescent COVID-19. The donor label of this sample is uncertain.

The table lists this clone with a few counts. This chain uses TRBV6-5 with TRBJ1-1; the D is unclear. CDR3 size: 15 residues. Trimming pared 0 bases from V and 4 bases from J, leaving 12 bases between. Germline CDR1 is MNHEY and CDR2 is SVGAGI. The CDR3 spells CASSYSERASTEAFF. The CDR3 DNA is TGTGCCAGCAGTTACTCGGAGAGGGCGAGCACTGAAGCTTTCTTT.

This chain connects TRBV5-1 to TRBJ2-3; D is perhaps TRBD2 (5 bases). V dropped 2 bases and J dropped 0 bases, with 16 bases sitting between them. In germline, CDR1 is SGHRS, CDR2 YFSETQ. The CDR3 is 17 amino acids. As DNA, the CDR3 is TGCGCCAGCAGCTTAGGGCTGGGGAGAACAAGCACAGATACGCAGTATTTT. Its translation: CASSLGLGRTSTDTQYF.

This rearrangement joins TRBV27 to TRBJ1-6; D is unresolved. This CDR3 is built from 19 residues. CDR1 is MNHEY, CDR2 SMNVEV, per germline (reference sequence). V was cut by 0 bases and J by 5 bases, with 20 bases left in between. This CDR3 reads CASSLSNGYKTSNNSPLHF. CDR3 DNA: TGTGCCAGCAGTTTATCCAACGGCTACAAGACTTCCAATAATTCACCCCTCCACTTT.

The rearrangement uses TRBV11-2 and TRBJ1-5, with 7 nucleotides matching TRBD1. J gave up 6 bases and V 1 base, and 6 bases lay outside the gene matches. CDR1 and CDR2 (germline): SGHAT, FQNNGV. The CDR3 consists of 15 residues. The CDR3 reads CASSLVEGARQPQHF. The CDR3 region has the DNA TGTGCCAGCAGCTTAGTGGAGGGGGCTCGTCAGCCCCAGCATTTT.

This clone was found once. J is TRBJ1-2 and V is TRBV28; 7 bases agree with TRBD1. The CDR3 is 14 residues long. Trimming cost V 6 bases and J 2 bases; bases outside gene matches: 6. CDR1 MDHEN and CDR2 SYDVKM come from the germline V gene. This CDR3 reads CASRLRGTNYGYTF. The CDR3 DNA is TGTGCCAGCAGGCTCAGGGGGACCAACTATGGCTACACCTTC.

This chain connects TRBV11-2 to TRBJ2-1; 7 bases fit TRBD2. This CDR3 is 15 amino acids long. CDR1 and CDR2 (germline): SGHAT, FQNNGV. After removal of 2 bases from V and 4 bases from J, the junction contained 5 bases not matched to a gene. CDR3 protein: CASSLSGGSYNEQFF. The CDR3 coding sequence is TGTGCCAGCAGCTTAAGTGGCGGGAGTTACAATGAGCAGTTCTTC.

This chain links TRBV28 with TRBJ2-7; 8 nucleotides align to TRBD1. Germline V gene lookup returns CDR1 MDHEN and CDR2 SYDVKM. This CDR3 region has 13 residues. V shed 6 bases, J shed 5 bases, and the junction held 6 bases outside the gene matches. CDR3 region: CASRLSGGDEQYF. In DNA form, the CDR3 reads TGTGCCAGCAGGTTGTCAGGGGGCGACGAGCAGTACTTC.

This chain joins TRBV12-3 or TRBV12-4 and TRBJ2-1; D is possibly TRBD2 (6 bases). There are 13 residues in the CDR3. Trimming took 10 bases from V and 9 from J, leaving 19 bases between them. As DNA, the CDR3 is TGTGCCACCCACGGAGGGGCGCGAAGTGAGCAGTTCTTC. Protein sequence: CATHGGARSEQFF.

This clone was picked up a small number of times. The chain carries TRBV6-5 and TRBJ2-5, with 14 bases identical to TRBD2. The CDR3 length is 14 residues. CDR1 and CDR2 from the germline V gene are MNHEY and SVGAGI. V lost 5 bases to trimming and J lost 5 bases; unmatched junction nucleotides: 1. CDR3 amino acids: CASSRTSGRETQYF. The CDR3 nucleotides are TGTGCCAGCAGTCGGACTAGCGGGAGGGAGACCCAGTACTTC.

This chain uses TRBV6-6 with TRBJ2-2; D is possibly TRBD1 (5 bases). From germline, CDR1 is MNHNY and CDR2 SVGAGI (reference sequence). The length of the CDR3 is 15 residues. Trimming shortened V by 0 bases and J by 6 bases, and 11 bases separated the two germline ends. CDR3 residues: CASSYSKGFAGELFF. The CDR3 DNA reads TGTGCCAGCAGTTACTCGAAGGGGTTCGCCGGGGAGCTGTTTTTT.

Here the CDR3 DNA reads TGTGCCAGCAGCGTATCCCCATTGGGTCGCGGGAGGGCCCCAGATACGCAGTATTTT. This codes for CASSVSPLGRGRAPDTQYF. The chain uses TRBV9 and TRBJ2-3; TRBD2 matches at 9 bases. CDR1 and CDR2 from the germline V gene are SGDLS and YYNGEE. The ends lost 1 base at V and 4 bases at J; junction bases unmatched: 16. The CDR3 covers 19 residues.

The chain joins TRBV7-6 to TRBJ2-5, with D perhaps matching TRBD2 (6 bases). This CDR3 contains 19 residues. The germline gives CDR1 SGHVS, CDR2 FNYEAQ. Trimming left V 2 bases short and J 7 bases short, with 29 bases between. The CDR3 nucleotides read TGTGCCAGCAGCTTAATACAATCCGGGGCCGGGGGTTGGCTAGGGACCCAGTACTTC. This encodes CASSLIQSGAGGWLGTQYF. The variable domain in full, with the rest retrieved from reference TRBV7-6 and TRBJ2-5, is GAGVSQSPRYKVTKRGQDVALRCDPISGHVSLYWYRQALGQGPEFLTYFNYEAQQDKSGLPNDRFSAERPEGSISTLTIQRTEQRDSAMYRCASSLIQSGAGGWLGTQYFGPGTRLLVL.

V usage is TRBV28 and J usage is TRBJ1-2, with 8 nucleotides matching TRBD1. The CDR3 sequence is 14 residues long. The germline V gene has CDR1 MDHEN and CDR2 SYDVKM. V lost 5 bases and J lost 8; bases outside the gene matches: 10. CDR3 sequence: CASSPGQASRGYTF. The CDR3 DNA is TGTGCCAGCAGTCCGGGACAGGCCTCTCGAGGCTACACCTTC.

This CDR3 is CASSLAGREDYGYTF. The CDR3 region has the DNA TGTGCCAGCAGCTTAGCGGGCAGGGAGGACTATGGCTACACCTTC. V is TRBV7-9 and J is TRBJ1-2; D possibly corresponds to TRBD1 (5 bases). The length of the CDR3 is 15 residues. The germline gives CDR1 SEHNR, CDR2 FQNEAQ (reference sequence). The germline V and J ends were trimmed by 0 bases and 3 bases, with 11 bases remaining between them.

The rearrangement links TRBV19 to TRBJ2-7; 10 nucleotides match TRBD2. V trimming: 3 bases; J trimming: 3 bases; junction bases outside the gene matches: 2. The germline V gene has CDR1 LNHDA and CDR2 SQIVND (reference sequence). The CDR3 contains 14 residues. This chain's CDR3 is CASSMERGGYEQYF. The CDR3 coding sequence is TGTGCCAGTAGTATGGAGCGGGGGGGCTACGAGCAGTACTTC.

This rearrangement joins TRBV30 to TRBJ2-1; tentative D call: TRBD2 (6 bases). CDR3 length equals 13 residues. Germline V lookup: CDR1 GTSNPN, CDR2 SVGIG (reference sequence). V was shortened by 4 bases and J by 0 bases, with 7 bases between the two germline ends. As DNA, the CDR3 is TGTGCCTGGACCGGGAGCTCCTACAATGAGCAGTTCTTC. Translation: CAWTGSSYNEQFF.

The gene calls are TRBV7-9 and TRBJ2-3; unclear D gene. This CDR3 spans 13 amino acids. Germline loops: CDR1 SEHNR, CDR2 FQNEAQ (reference sequence). V lost 2 bases to trimming and J lost 4 bases, with 7 bases between them. The CDR3 DNA is TGTGCCAGCAGCTTATCCTCGGCAGATACGCAGTATTTT. It specifies CASSLSSADTQYF. Using reference TRBV7-9 and TRBJ2-3 for the parts outside the CDR3, the full variable domain is DTGVSQNPRHKITKRGQNVTFRCDPISEHNRLYWYRQTLGQGPEFLTYFQNEAQLEKSRLLSDRFSAERPKGSFSTLEIQRTEQGDSAMYLCASSLSSADTQYFGPGTRLTVL.

The V call is TRBV7-2, the J call TRBJ2-1, with 11 bases that match TRBD2. The CDR3 is 15 residues long. The ends lost 1 base at V and 8 bases at J; junction bases unmatched: 4. CDR1 and CDR2 from the germline V gene are SGHTA and FQGNSA. The CDR3 nucleotides read TGTGCCAGCAGCTTAGTAGCGGGAGGGAACGATGAGCAGTTCTTC. Translated: CASSLVAGGNDEQFF.

The sample holds a few counts of this clone. The rearrangement uses TRBV5-1 and TRBJ1-6; 9 bases line up with TRBD1. This CDR3 comprises 15 residues. V lost 4 bases to trimming and J lost 7 bases; unmatched junction nucleotides: 6. Germline CDR1 SGHRS, CDR2 YFSETQ. In nucleotides, the CDR3 is TGCGCCAGCAGCACGGATGGACAGGGGAATTCACCCCTCCACTTT. Amino acid sequence: CASSTDGQGNSPLHF.

This chain joins TRBV6-5 and TRBJ1-2, with a tentative D call TRBD1 (6 bases). Germline V gives CDR1 MNHEY, CDR2 SVGAGI. V was clipped by 0 bases and J by 2 bases, with 13 bases between them. The CDR3 extends over 16 amino acids. CDR3 region: CASSYSTRGRNYGYTF. CDR3 bases: TGTGCCAGCAGTTACTCGACGAGGGGGAGAAACTATGGCTACACCTTC.

This clone was picked up a small number of times. The gene calls are TRBV24-1 and TRBJ2-1; 9 positions agree with TRBD2. V gave up 2 bases and J gave up 3 bases; unmatched junction bases: 13. CDR3 length: 19 amino acids. Germline V gene lookup returns CDR1 KGHDR and CDR2 SFDVKD. The DNA for the CDR3 is TGTGCCACCAGTGATTCCCCCGGGACTAGCCCGAGGGGCTACAATGAGCAGTTCTTC. It codes for CATSDSPGTSPRGYNEQFF.